One and the same sample provided the 26 T cell receptor beta chains below, sequenced in a study of cytomegalovirus exposure and HLA in healthy donors. PCR employed 60 Vbeta and 13 Jbeta primers. TCRdb's table, derived via immunoSEQ multiplex PCR, lists solely in-frame clones and lacks some. The data hold 200,000 to 250,000 clones, with approximately 78% observed a single time. The sequenced sample consisted of PBMCs. The receptors originated from a woman between 40 and 50 years old in good health and CMV-seronegative.

The genes are TRBV19 and TRBJ1-2, with unresolved D. Germline CDR1 is LNHDA and CDR2 is SQIVND (reference sequence). V lost 4 bases and J lost 2, with 20 bases in between. This CDR3 has 17 amino acids. CDR3 in DNA: TGTGCCAGTAGTACTTCACCCTGGGAGGGCGTGAACTATGGCTACACCTTC. It translates to CASSTSPWEGVNYGYTF.

V is TRBV2 and J is TRBJ2-6, with TRBD2 identical over 8 bases. The CDR3 is made up of 16 amino acids. Germline trimming cut 6 bases from V and 0 bases from J; bases unmatched to any gene: 4. Germline V gene sequence: CDR1 SNHLY, CDR2 FYNNEI. In DNA form, the CDR3 reads TGTGCCAGCAGGGCGGGAGGACTCTCTGGGGCCAACGTCCTGACTTTC. Translating gives CASRAGGLSGANVLTF. Based on the CDR3 plus reference TRBV2 and TRBJ2-6, the full variable domain is EPEVTQTPSHQVTQMGQEVILRCVPISNHLYFYWYRQILGQKVEFLVSFYNNEISEKSEIFDDQFSVERPDGSNFTLKIRSTKLEDSAMYFCASRAGGLSGANVLTFGAGSRLTVL.

The chain uses TRBV27 and TRBJ1-2, with 7 bases identical to TRBD1. CDR3 length: 13 residues. V lost 5 bases to trimming and J lost 2 bases; unmatched junction nucleotides: 2. CDR1 is MNHEY, CDR2 SMNVEV, per germline (reference sequence). DNA of the CDR3: TGTGCCAGCAGTGTGGGACAGAACTATGGCTACACCTTC. Protein product: CASSVGQNYGYTF.

J is TRBJ1-1 and V is TRBV11-2, with D perhaps matching TRBD1 (6 bases). Trimming shortened V by 1 base and J by 4 bases, and 13 bases separated the two germline ends. The CDR3 length is 15 residues. From germline, CDR1 is SGHAT and CDR2 FQNNGV. The CDR3 DNA is TGTGCCAGCAGCTTAGGACACCGGGACATCACTGAAGCTTTCTTT. Encoded protein: CASSLGHRDITEAFF. Based on the CDR3 plus reference TRBV11-2 and TRBJ1-1, the full variable domain is EAGVAQSPRYKIIEKRQSVAFWCNPISGHATLYWYQQILGQGPKLLIQFQNNGVVDDSQLPKDRFSAERLKGVDSTLKIQPAKLEDSAVYLCASSLGHRDITEAFFGQGTRLTVV.

On this clone: The same CDR3 can be traced to other DNA sequences in this sample. The genes are TRBV18 and TRBJ1-4; 7 positions agree with TRBD1. J was trimmed by 6 bases and V by 2 bases; bases with no gene match: 3. Germline V gene data show CDR1 as KGHSH and CDR2 as LQKENI. The CDR3 runs 14 residues. The CDR3 sequence: CASSPGQGDEKLFF. DNA of the CDR3: TGTGCCAGCTCACCAGGGCAGGGGGATGAAAAACTGTTTTTT.

The gene calls are TRBV18 and TRBJ2-7; weak D call: TRBD1 (5 bases). V lost 3 bases to trimming and J lost 4 bases, with 13 bases between them. Germline CDR1 KGHSH, CDR2 LQKENI. There are 14 residues in the CDR3. The CDR3 DNA sequence: TGTGCCAGCTCACCTACGGTACAGGCTTACGAGCAGTACTTC. It translates to CASSPTVQAYEQYF.

The rearrangement uses TRBV19 and TRBJ2-2; 8 bases fit TRBD2. The germline gives CDR1 LNHDA, CDR2 SQIVND (reference sequence). V lost 3 bases, J lost 7 bases, and 7 bases stayed unmatched. The CDR3 length is 15 residues. The CDR3 spells CASSIGSSGIGELFF. Here the CDR3 DNA reads TGTGCCAGTAGTATCGGGAGTAGCGGGATCGGGGAGCTGTTTTTT. Drawing the rest from reference TRBV19 and TRBJ2-2, the complete variable domain is DGGITQSPKYLFRKEGQNVTLSCEQNLNHDAMYWYRQDPGQGLRLIYYSQIVNDFQKGDIAEGYSVSREKKESFPLTVTSAQKNPTAFYLCASSIGSSGIGELFFGEGSRLTVL.

V and J are TRBV27 and TRBJ2-7; possibly TRBD1 for D (5 bases). This CDR3 is 13 amino acids long. Germline V gives CDR1 MNHEY, CDR2 SMNVEV (reference sequence). V was shortened by 3 bases and J by 6 bases, with 12 bases between the two germline ends. CDR3 region: CASSLGQLGEQYF. The CDR3 nucleotides are TGTGCCAGCAGTTTGGGGCAGCTCGGCGAGCAGTACTTC.

This chain uses TRBV29-1 with TRBJ1-5; D is unclear. The CDR3 sequence is 12 residues long. V dropped 6 bases and J dropped 0 bases, with 6 bases sitting between them. Per the germline V gene, CDR1 is SQVTM and CDR2 is ANQGSEA. The CDR3 is CSVGDSNQPQHF. CDR3 nucleotides: TGCAGCGTGGGAGATAGCAATCAGCCCCAGCATTTT.

This chain joins TRBV7-3 and TRBJ2-7; 8 positions agree with TRBD2. Germline CDR1 is SGHTA and CDR2 is FQGTGA. V gave up 2 bases and J gave up 4 bases; unmatched junction bases: 7. The CDR3 is 15 amino acids. The CDR3 loop is CASSLVAGGSYEQYF. The CDR3 region has the DNA TGTGCCAGCAGCTTAGTGGCGGGAGGCTCATACGAGCAGTACTTC.

V usage is TRBV7-6 and J usage is TRBJ2-7; 7 nucleotides agree with TRBD1. Germline-derived CDR1 and CDR2 are SGHVS and FNYEAQ. The CDR3 sequence is 15 residues long. V gave up 4 bases and J gave up 0 bases; unmatched junction bases: 6. The CDR3, as DNA: TGTGCCAGCAGCTCCCTTCGGGACAGCTCCTACGAGCAGTACTTC. It yields the protein CASSSLRDSSYEQYF.

V is TRBV5-6 and J is TRBJ2-7, with D possibly being TRBD1 (7 bases). The ends were cut back, 0 bases at V and 2 bases at J, with 18 bases in the middle. The CDR3 has 17 amino acids. CDR1 SGHDT and CDR2 YYEEEE come from the germline V gene. The CDR3 DNA follows: TGTGCCAGCAGCTTGGGTTCTTGGCGGGACAGAGCCTACGAGCAGTACTTC. This codes for CASSLGSWRDRAYEQYF.

The chain couples TRBV11-2 to TRBJ2-7; D possibly corresponds to TRBD2 (5 bases). CDR1 is SGHAT, CDR2 FQNNGV, per germline. This CDR3 has 11 amino acids. V lost 2 bases to trimming and J lost 7 bases, with 6 bases between them. The CDR3 DNA follows: TGTGCCAGCAGCTTAACGGGAGAGCAGTACTTC. This gives the protein CASSLTGEQYF. The entire variable domain, with the rest obtained from reference TRBV11-2 and TRBJ2-7, is as follows: EAGVAQSPRYKIIEKRQSVAFWCNPISGHATLYWYQQILGQGPKLLIQFQNNGVVDDSQLPKDRFSAERLKGVDSTLKIQPAKLEDSAVYLCASSLTGEQYFGPGTRLTVT.

This clone has a single count. The V and J genes are TRBV5-1 and TRBJ1-1, with a tentative D call TRBD1 (6 bases). The CDR3 is 14 residues long. CDR1 and CDR2 (germline): SGHRS, YFSETQ. The ends were cut back, 3 bases at V and 8 bases at J, with 17 bases in the middle. The CDR3 is CASSWGPQLVEAFF. In DNA form, the CDR3 reads TGCGCCAGCAGCTGGGGGCCACAATTGGTAGAAGCTTTCTTT. The full variable domain, in which reference TRBV5-1 and TRBJ1-1 provide the parts outside the CDR3, is KAGVTQTPRYLIKTRGQQVTLSCSPISGHRSVSWYQQTPGQGLQFLFEYFSETQRNKGNFPGRFSGRQFSNSRSEMNVSTLELGDSALYLCASSWGPQLVEAFFGQGTRLTVV.

The chain links TRBV27 to TRBJ2-7, with 10 bases fitting TRBD2. Per the germline V gene, CDR1 is MNHEY and CDR2 is SMNVEV (reference sequence). Trimming removed 6 bases from V and 2 bases from J; junction bases left unmatched: 10. The CDR3 consists of 16 residues. The CDR3 bases are TGTGCCAGCAGAGGAGGGTGGACTAGCGGTACCTACGAGCAGTACTTC. Its protein is CASRGGWTSGTYEQYF.

The genes are TRBV18 and TRBJ2-1; the D gene is possibly TRBD2 (6 bases). This CDR3 comprises 14 residues. The V end was cut by 6 bases, the J end by 5 bases, with 14 bases between. Germline CDR1 reads KGHSH; CDR2 reads LQKENI. CDR3 amino acids: CASSIGRIDNEQFF. The CDR3 nucleotides read TGTGCCAGCTCTATCGGGAGAATCGACAATGAGCAGTTCTTC.

The rearrangement joins TRBV5-4 to TRBJ2-2, with a tentative D call TRBD1 (5 bases). Germline V gene sequence: CDR1 SGHNT, CDR2 YYREEE (reference sequence). The length of the CDR3 is 14 residues. The ends were cut back, 2 bases at V and 6 bases at J, with 11 bases in the middle. The CDR3 loop is CASSLQVASGELFF. For the CDR3, the DNA is TGTGCCAGCAGCTTACAGGTTGCGTCCGGGGAGCTGTTTTTT.

V and J are TRBV6-5 and TRBJ2-7, with 12 bases matching TRBD1. Germline-derived CDR1 and CDR2 are MNHEY and SVGAGI. The CDR3 is made up of 15 amino acids. The junction had 2 bases not matched to a gene; V was cut back by 4 bases and J by 1 base. CDR3 sequence reads: CASSSGQGASYEQYF. The CDR3 DNA sequence: TGTGCCAGCAGTTCGGGACAGGGGGCGTCCTACGAGCAGTACTTC.

The chain couples TRBV19 to TRBJ2-5, with 10 bases matching TRBD2. Per the germline V gene, CDR1 is LNHDA and CDR2 is SQIVND (reference sequence). The CDR3 runs to 15 residues. V shed 1 base, J shed 5 bases, and the junction held 4 bases outside the gene matches. CDR3 DNA: TGTGCCAGTAGTATAGGAGCTAGCGGGAGCGAGACCCAGTACTTC. It is translated as CASSIGASGSETQYF.

A remark on this clone: The sample contains more than one DNA sequence encoding this CDR3. The chain recombines TRBV19 with TRBJ1-1, with D perhaps matching TRBD1 (6 bases). The CDR3 contains 12 residues. Germline CDR1 LNHDA, CDR2 SQIVND (reference sequence). V was clipped by 3 bases and J by 5 bases, with 7 bases between them. CDR3 in DNA: TGTGCCAGTAGTATCAGGGGTACTGAAGCTTTCTTT. Its protein product is CASSIRGTEAFF.

A remark on this clone: Other DNA sequences from this sample encode an identical CDR3 as well. This chain uses TRBV19 with TRBJ2-5; unclear D gene. The CDR3 spans 11 residues. V lost 3 bases to trimming and J lost 5 bases, with 4 bases between them. Germline loops: CDR1 LNHDA, CDR2 SQIVND (reference sequence). Written as DNA, the CDR3 is TGTGCCAGTAGTATCCGGGAGACCCAGTACTTC. This translates into CASSIRETQYF.

This clone was seen only a few times. V is TRBV18 and J is TRBJ1-2; TRBD1 agrees at 9 bases. The CDR3 covers 14 residues. The V segment lost 6 bases and the J segment 4 bases; nucleotides outside the gene matches: 6. Germline CDR1 reads KGHSH; CDR2 reads LQKENI. CDR3 coding DNA: TGTGCCAGCTCCGAACAGGGGGCTCCCTATGGCTACACCTTC. Residues: CASSEQGAPYGYTF.

This clone was recorded a few times. This rearrangement joins TRBV19 to TRBJ2-1; 7 nucleotides line up with TRBD2. This CDR3 is 15 amino acids long. Germline CDR1 is LNHDA and CDR2 is SQIVND (reference sequence). The trim removed 5 bases at V and 8 bases at J, leaving 12 bases unmatched. The CDR3 loop is CASSPRGRGDDEQFF. The CDR3 nucleotides are TGTGCCAGTAGTCCCCGCGGACGGGGGGACGATGAGCAGTTCTTC.

The chain links TRBV6-5 to TRBJ2-2; 12 nucleotides match TRBD2. The CDR3 totals 16 residues. Germline V gene lookup returns CDR1 MNHEY and CDR2 SVGAGI. Unmatched junction bases numbered 6, after V lost 4 bases and J lost 6 bases. CDR3 DNA sequence: TGTGCCAGCAGTTCAAGACTAGCGGGAGTTTCCGGGGAGCTGTTTTTT. Translation gives CASSSRLAGVSGELFF.

This clone occurred a few times. The chain has TRBV5-4 and TRBJ1-2, with 8 bases identical to TRBD1. The V gene end was trimmed by 4 bases and the J gene end by 7 bases; junction bases not matched to a gene: 18. The CDR3 has 17 amino acids. CDR1 SGHNT and CDR2 YYREEE come from the germline V gene (reference sequence). The CDR3 DNA is TGTGCCAGCAGCCCGCGGGGGGGACAGGTCCCAGGGGGTGGCTACACCTTC. This translates into CASSPRGGQVPGGGYTF.

V is TRBV30 and J is TRBJ2-3; 10 bases map to TRBD2. This CDR3 comprises 15 residues. CDR1 GTSNPN and CDR2 SVGIG come from the germline V gene (reference sequence). The V gene end was trimmed by 3 bases and the J gene end by 1 base; junction bases not matched to a gene: 4. The CDR3 loop reads CAWSWLAGGTDTQYF. DNA for the CDR3: TGTGCCTGGAGCTGGCTAGCGGGGGGCACAGATACGCAGTATTTT.